This T cell receptor (beta chain) was recorded in a study of shared T cell receptors in the human thymus. The CDR3 consists of 21 residues. CDR1 and CDR2 from the germline V gene are SGDLS and YYNGEE. With 3 bases clipped from V and 7 bases from J, the junction kept 25 bases outside the gene matches. Using immunoSEQ multiplex PCR, the repertoire was profiled, and TCRdb retains in-frame clones only, with some absent. Of 650,000 to 950,000 clones listed, 70% to 90% are singletons. A further study also used this sample, focusing on human thymus T cells.

This TCR came from a girl under three years old with a congenital heart defect. The material sequenced was thymocytes. V is TRBV9 and J is TRBJ2-3; TRBD2 matches at 11 bases. The chain's CDR3 is CASSAARVAGGQASRGNTQYF. CDR3 in DNA: TGTGCCAGCAGCGCGGCCAGGGTAGCGGGGGGGCAAGCGTCGAGGGGCAATACGCAGTATTTT. Full variable domain (outside the CDR3, taken from reference TRBV9 and TRBJ2-3): DSGVTQTPKHLITATGQRVTLRCSPRSGDLSVYWYQQSLDQGLQFLIQYYNGEERAKGNILERFSAQQFPDLHSELNLSSLELGDSALYFCASSAARVAGGQASRGNTQYFGPGTRLTVL.